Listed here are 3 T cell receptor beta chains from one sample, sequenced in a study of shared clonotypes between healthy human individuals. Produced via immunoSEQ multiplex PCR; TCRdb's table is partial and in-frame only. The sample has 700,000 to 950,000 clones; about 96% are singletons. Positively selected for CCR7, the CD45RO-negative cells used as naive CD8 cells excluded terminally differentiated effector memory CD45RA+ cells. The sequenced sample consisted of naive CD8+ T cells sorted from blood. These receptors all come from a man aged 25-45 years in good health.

The CDR3 region is CASRLRLGSYEQYF. DNA for the CDR3: TGTGCCAGCAGACTGCGACTAGGATCCTACGAGCAGTACTTC. V is TRBV27 and J is TRBJ2-7, with D perhaps TRBD2 (6 bases). There are 14 residues in the CDR3. Germline CDR1 MNHEY, CDR2 SMNVEV (reference sequence). Trimming took 6 bases from V and 1 from J, leaving 13 bases between them.

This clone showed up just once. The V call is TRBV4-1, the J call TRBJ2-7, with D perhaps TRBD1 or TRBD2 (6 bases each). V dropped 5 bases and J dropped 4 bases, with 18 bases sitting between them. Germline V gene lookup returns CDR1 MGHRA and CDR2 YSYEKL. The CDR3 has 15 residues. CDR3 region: CASSGIFRGPYEQYF. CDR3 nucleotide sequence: TGCGCCAGCAGCGGAATATTTCGGGGGCCTTACGAGCAGTACTTC.

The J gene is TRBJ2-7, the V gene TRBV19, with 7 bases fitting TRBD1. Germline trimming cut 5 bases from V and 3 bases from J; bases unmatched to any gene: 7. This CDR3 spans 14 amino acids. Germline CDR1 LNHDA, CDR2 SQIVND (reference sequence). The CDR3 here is CASSLLGTDYEQYF. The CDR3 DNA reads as TGTGCCAGTAGTCTACTAGGGACAGACTACGAGCAGTACTTC.